Shown below are 23 T cell receptor beta chains from a single sample sequenced in a study of beta chain features in type 1 diabetes. Study outcomes and limitations: Shortening that was moderate but significant affected the TCRB CDR3s of Type 1 diabetes patients in all four CD4+ subsets.

Their specific antigens are unknown. Every isolated RNA sample was fully reverse transcribed, so sequencing captured expressed TCRB transcripts. Here immunoSEQ multiplex PCR was the method, and the copy in TCRdb shows in-frame clones only, minus some. The sample carries a few hundred thousand clones, 14% recorded once. The sample was naive CD4+ T cells from blood. These TCRs come from a man aged 25-45 years with type 1 diabetes.

This clone has a handful of counts. The chain joins TRBV30 to TRBJ1-1; the D is unclear. The ends were cut back, 5 bases at V and 1 base at J, with 11 bases in the middle. Per germline, CDR1 GTSNPN and CDR2 SVGIG (reference sequence). The CDR3 has 13 residues. DNA of the CDR3: TGTGCCTGGGCAGTTACAACGAACACTGAAGCTTTCTTT. Residues: CAWAVTTNTEAFF.

This clone showed up just a few times. The chain links TRBV18 to TRBJ1-5, with TRBD1 identical over 10 bases. This CDR3 contains 14 residues. The V gene end was trimmed by 5 bases and the J gene end by 2 bases; junction bases not matched to a gene: 0. CDR1 is KGHSH, CDR2 LQKENI, per germline. CDR3 nucleotides: TGTGCCAGCTCAGGGACAGGGGGCAATCAGCCCCAGCATTTT. It codes for CASSGTGGNQPQHF.

The rearrangement links TRBV15 to TRBJ2-1; tentatively, D is TRBD2 (6 bases). Trimming left V 4 bases short and J 1 base short, with 17 bases between. The CDR3 totals 17 residues. Looked up from germline, CDR1 is LNHNV and CDR2 is YYDKDF (reference sequence). The CDR3 DNA follows: TGTGCCACCAGCAACGCGAGAGAGGGAGGTTCCTACAATGAGCAGTTCTTC. Its translation: CATSNAREGGSYNEQFF. The variable domain in full, with the rest retrieved from reference TRBV15 and TRBJ2-1, is DAMVIQNPRYQVTQFGKPVTLSCSQTLNHNVMYWYQQKSSQAPKLLFHYYDKDFNNEADTPDNFQSRRPNTSFCFLDIRSPGLGDTAMYLCATSNAREGGSYNEQFFGPGTRLTVL.

CDR3 amino acids: CASSSNRGKEAFF. CDR3 nucleotide sequence: TGTGCCAGCAGCTCAAACAGGGGGAAGGAAGCTTTCTTT. The V call is TRBV7-2, the J call TRBJ1-1; 8 positions match TRBD1. Germline CDR1 SGHTA, CDR2 FQGNSA. V gave up 4 bases and J gave up 8 bases; unmatched junction bases: 6. The CDR3 covers 13 residues.

This clone was observed a few times. The rearrangement uses TRBV9 and TRBJ2-1; TRBD2 agrees at 13 bases. V lost 4 bases and J lost 8; bases outside the gene matches: 6. Per germline, CDR1 SGDLS and CDR2 YYNGEE. The CDR3 extends over 15 amino acids. In DNA, the CDR3 is TGTGCCAGCAGCTCCGGGACTAGCGGGAAACATGAGCAGTTCTTC. Its protein product is CASSSGTSGKHEQFF.

Note on this clone: Compared with germline, one end of the junction differs, possibly owing to a read error. The chain employs TRBV7-7 and TRBJ2-5, with 9 bases aligning to TRBD1. Germline CDR1 SSHAT, CDR2 FNYEAQ (reference sequence). The CDR3 has 15 residues. Here the CDR3 DNA reads TGTGCTAGCAGCCGAGGGACAGGGCTTGGAGAGACCCAGTACTTC. Amino acid sequence: CASSRGTGLGETQYF.

This chain connects TRBV18 to TRBJ2-7, with 8 bases fitting TRBD1. Germline V gives CDR1 KGHSH, CDR2 LQKENI. Germline trimming cut 6 bases from V and 1 base from J; bases unmatched to any gene: 5. The length of the CDR3 is 14 residues. The CDR3 DNA sequence: TGTGCCAGCTCGCCGGGACAGGAATCCTACGAGCAGTACTTC. It yields the protein CASSPGQESYEQYF.

This clone turned up a few times. The chain recombines TRBV5-6 with TRBJ2-1; TRBD2 matches at 9 bases. Germline lookup yields CDR1 SGHDT and CDR2 YYEEEE. Trimming at V came to 0 bases and at J to 3 bases, leaving 1 base not matched to a gene. The CDR3 sequence is 15 residues long. CDR3 protein: CASSLVLAGYNEQFF. DNA of the CDR3: TGTGCCAGCAGCTTGGTACTAGCGGGCTACAATGAGCAGTTCTTC.

The rearrangement links TRBV5-6 to TRBJ2-3, with no clear D. The CDR3 is 16 amino acids. Trimming left V 9 bases short and J 0 bases short, with 20 bases between. CDR1 and CDR2 (germline): SGHDT, YYEEEE. The CDR3 region has the DNA TGTGCCACCCACCGACTCGTCGGCCCTAGCACAGATACGCAGTATTTT. Translating it yields CATHRLVGPSTDTQYF.

This clone appeared a few times. Additional DNA sequences in this sample encode the identical CDR3. J is TRBJ2-3 and V is TRBV6-5; D gene unclear. The ends were cut back, 0 bases at V and 0 bases at J, with 4 bases in the middle. The germline V gene has CDR1 MNHEY and CDR2 SVGAGI. This CDR3 has 14 residues. As DNA, the CDR3 is TGTGCCAGCAGTTACTCGGAGAGCACAGATACGCAGTATTTT. This codes for CASSYSESTDTQYF.

The chain recombines TRBV30 with TRBJ1-5; 7 nucleotides agree with TRBD1. The CDR3 is 13 amino acids. After removal of 5 bases from V and 3 bases from J, the junction contained 4 bases not matched to a gene. Germline CDR1 is GTSNPN and CDR2 is SVGIG (reference sequence). DNA of the CDR3: TGTGCCTGGGCCGACAGGGACAATCAGCCCCAGCATTTT. Protein: CAWADRDNQPQHF.

This clone showed up just a few times. The chain uses TRBV7-2 and TRBJ2-7, with 11 bases lining up with TRBD2. V shed 5 bases and J 0 bases; nucleotides not matched to a gene: 3. The germline gives CDR1 SGHTA, CDR2 FQGNSA. CDR3 length equals 15 residues. The DNA for the CDR3 is TGTGCCAGCAGCCTAGGGACTAGCGGCTCCTACGAGCAGTACTTC. Translated: CASSLGTSGSYEQYF. Together with reference TRBV7-2 and TRBJ2-7, the CDR3 gives the full variable domain: GAGVSQSPSNKVTEKGKDVELRCDPISGHTALYWYRQSLGQGLEFLIYFQGNSAPDKSGLPSDRFSAERTGGSVSTLTIQRTQQEDSAVYLCASSLGTSGSYEQYFGPGTRLTVT.

The rearrangement joins TRBV28 to TRBJ2-1; D is unresolved. CDR1 is MDHEN and CDR2 is SYDVKM in the germline V gene. The CDR3 runs 12 residues. Trimming took off 8 bases at V and 7 bases at J, with 12 bases between the two ends. Here the CDR3 reads CASALRRNEQFF. CDR3 coding DNA: TGTGCCAGCGCCCTAAGGCGGAATGAGCAGTTCTTC.

This clone came up once. The chain carries TRBV10-3 and TRBJ2-3; 13 bases match TRBD2. Germline assignment: CDR1 ENHRY and CDR2 SYGVKD. The CDR3 contains 17 residues. V lost 11 bases to trimming and J lost 6 bases; unmatched junction nucleotides: 17. CDR3 DNA sequence: TGTGCCCCACGGGGGCAAACCGGGACTAGCGGGGAGGATACGCAGTATTTT. Translating it yields CAPRGQTGTSGEDTQYF.

This chain connects TRBV5-1 to TRBJ2-7, with D uncertain. The CDR3 has 15 amino acids. The V and J ends lost 1 base and 2 bases respectively, with 13 bases between them. Germline assignment: CDR1 SGHRS and CDR2 YFSETQ. The CDR3 reads CASSLHGEITYEQYF. The CDR3 region has the DNA TGCGCCAGCAGCTTGCACGGAGAGATAACCTACGAGCAGTACTTC.

The chain is built from TRBV25-1 and TRBJ2-7, with 8 bases identical to TRBD2. The V segment lost 5 bases and the J segment 0 bases; nucleotides outside the gene matches: 3. CDR3 length equals 14 residues. Per germline, CDR1 MGHDK and CDR2 SYGVNS. The CDR3 loop reads CASSSSGYSYEQYF. As DNA, the CDR3 is TGTGCCAGCAGTTCTAGCGGGTACTCCTACGAGCAGTACTTC.

This clone has just a few counts. The chain has TRBV6-6 and TRBJ1-3, with D possibly matching TRBD1 (5 bases). V lost 3 bases, J lost 4 bases, and 10 bases lay in between. CDR3 length: 14 amino acids. Germline values: CDR1 MNHNY, CDR2 SVGAGI (reference sequence). CDR3 bases: TGTGCCAGCAGTTATGGCCAGGGAGGAAACACCATATATTTT. Amino acid sequence: CASSYGQGGNTIYF.

The chain combines TRBV5-8 with TRBJ1-5, with D perhaps TRBD1 (6 bases). Between the trimmed V and J ends, which lost 5 bases and 9 bases, there was a span of 15 bases. Per the germline V gene, CDR1 is SGHTS and CDR2 is YDEGEE. The CDR3 totals 13 residues. The chain's CDR3 is CASSQGLRWPQHF. The CDR3 nucleotides are TGTGCCAGCAGTCAGGGGCTCAGGTGGCCCCAGCATTTT. The full variable domain, completed using reference TRBV5-8 and TRBJ1-5, is EAGVTQSPTHLIKTRGQQATLRCSPISGHTSVYWYQQALGLGLQFLLWYDEGEERNRGNFPPRFSGRQFPNYSSELNVNALELEDSALYLCASSQGLRWPQHFGDGTRLSIL.

This clone was recorded a few times. The chain is built from TRBV7-2 and TRBJ2-3; D perhaps matches TRBD1 (5 bases). This CDR3 contains 14 residues. Trimming stripped 0 bases from V and 5 bases from J, with 9 bases between. Looked up from germline, CDR1 is SGHTA and CDR2 is FQGNSA. CDR3: CASSLAQQGDTQYF. The CDR3 nucleotides read TGTGCCAGCAGCTTAGCGCAGCAGGGAGATACGCAGTATTTT.

This clone was detected a few times. The chain has TRBV4-3 and TRBJ2-5; TRBD2 aligns across 13 bases. CDR1 is LGHNA, CDR2 YSLEER, per germline. The CDR3 sequence is 16 residues long. J lost 5 bases, V lost 0 bases, and 3 bases had no gene match. CDR3 amino acids: CASSQDRGLAGETQYF. CDR3 nucleotides: TGCGCCAGCAGCCAAGACCGGGGACTAGCGGGGGAGACCCAGTACTTC.

This clone came up a few times. The rearrangement uses TRBV29-1 and TRBJ1-1; no reliable D call. Germline values: CDR1 SQVTM, CDR2 ANQGSEA. The V end was cut by 2 bases, the J end by 0 bases, with 7 bases between. This CDR3 spans 13 amino acids. CDR3 in amino acids: CSVEWQMNTEAFF. As DNA, the CDR3 is TGCAGCGTTGAATGGCAGATGAACACTGAAGCTTTCTTT.

This clone came up a few times. The chain recombines TRBV4-2 with TRBJ1-5; D gene uncertain. This CDR3 contains 16 residues. CDR1 and CDR2 (germline): LGHNA, YNFKEQ. Trimming took off 0 bases at V and 5 bases at J, with 14 bases between the two ends. CDR3 sequence (DNA): TGTGCCAGCAGCCAAGAGACGGCCAGAGGATATCAGCCCCAGCATTTT. Translation gives CASSQETARGYQPQHF.

V is TRBV30 and J is TRBJ1-5; possible D gene TRBD1, 5 bases. The CDR3 contains 13 residues. The germline gives CDR1 GTSNPN, CDR2 SVGIG (reference sequence). V was clipped by 2 bases and J by 5 bases, with 10 bases between them. As DNA, the CDR3 is TGTGCCTGGAGTTCAGGGTTGGATCAGCCCCAGCATTTT. This translates into CAWSSGLDQPQHF.